This entry lists 3 T cell receptor beta chains sequenced from one sample in a study of blood T cell repertoires in COVID-19. Using immunoSEQ multiplex PCR, the repertoire was profiled, and TCRdb retains in-frame clones only, with some absent. The sample lists 350,000 to 500,000 clones, approximately 91% seen once, with approximately 1.5% in the top ten. The specimen sequenced was PBMCs or T cells enriched from blood (not recorded which). The source of these receptors is a woman younger than 30 who had been exposed to COVID-19.

The gene calls are TRBV20-1 and TRBJ2-7; 7 positions agree with TRBD2. This CDR3 region has 14 residues. The V gene's germline CDR1 is DFQATT and CDR2 SNEGSKA (reference sequence). Losses at the gene ends were 3 bases for V and 0 bases for J; bases not matched to a gene: 5. CDR3: CSASGGVRSYEQYF. CDR3 in DNA: TGCAGTGCTAGTGGGGGGGTCCGCTCCTACGAGCAGTACTTC.

CDR3 loop: CASSYRSEGTSEQYF. CDR3 coding DNA: TGTGCCAGCAGTTACCGATCCGAGGGTACCTCCGAGCAGTACTTC. The chain employs TRBV6-5 and TRBJ2-7; TRBD2 might be the D (5 bases). CDR1 and CDR2 from the germline V gene are MNHEY and SVGAGI. The V end lost 2 bases, the J end lost 6 bases, and 17 bases lay between the germline ends. The CDR3 runs 15 residues.

This chain uses TRBV2 with TRBJ2-5; 8 bases agree with TRBD1. The CDR3 sequence is 15 residues long. Unmatched junction bases numbered 8, after V lost 3 bases and J lost 5 bases. Germline CDR1 reads SNHLY; CDR2 reads FYNNEI. The CDR3 DNA is TGTGCCAGCAGTGAGGGGTCAGGGGGCGCTGAGACCCAGTACTTC. It translates to CASSEGSGGAETQYF.